A single sample gave rise to the 25 T cell receptor beta chains below, sequenced in a study of regulatory T cells in long-lasting Graves disease. Described time point: persistent/refractory GD, antithyroid drugs over 5 years with positive TRAb. Construction of the TCR library relied on RNA isolated from PBMCs. Both iRepertoire HTBI primers and Arm-PCR of CDR3 regions were used to build the TCR beta libraries. TCRdb re-analysed the multiplex PCR reads in MiXCR, keeping a single row per CDR3 protein. Altogether fewer than 600,000 distinct CDR3 sequences are present, 20% to 25% being singletons, with the ten largest covering around 12%. The sample was peripheral blood mononuclear cells (PBMCs), taken when the disease was refractory, from a patient treated with antithyroid drugs. The receptors derive from a female donor with Graves disease.

The table lists this clonotype with many counts. The chain has TRBV28 and TRBJ2-5, with 7 bases identical to TRBD1. The CDR3 extends over 15 amino acids. The germline CDR1 and CDR2 sequences are MDHEN and SYDVKM. The trim removed 6 bases at V and 4 bases at J, leaving 11 bases unmatched. CDR3 nucleotides: TGTGCCAGCAGGGAAGGGGGCCCCTGGGGAGAGACCCAGTACTTC. It translates to CASREGGPWGETQYF.

Many counts were recorded for this clonotype. The chain couples TRBV28 to TRBJ2-7, with D maybe TRBD2 (6 bases). This CDR3 has 13 amino acids. Trimming removed 7 bases at V and 3 bases at J, with 13 bases between. Germline-derived CDR1 and CDR2 are MDHEN and SYDVKM. CDR3 residues: CASTGLPDYEQYF. DNA for the CDR3: TGTGCCAGCACGGGACTCCCTGACTACGAGCAGTACTTC.

The sample holds a few counts of this clonotype. The chain carries TRBV29-1 and TRBJ2-7, with 7 bases that match TRBD1. The length of the CDR3 is 13 residues. V trimming: 4 bases; J trimming: 4 bases; junction bases outside the gene matches: 7. In germline, CDR1 is SQVTM, CDR2 ANQGSEA. The CDR3 DNA follows: TGCAGCGTTGCGACAGGGAACCTTTACGAGCAGTACTTC. Residues: CSVATGNLYEQYF.

There are many counts of this clonotype. The rearrangement uses TRBV6-2 or TRBV6-3 and TRBJ1-1; 7 nucleotides line up with TRBD1. The CDR3 spans 16 residues. Trimming removed 0 bases from V and 6 bases from J; junction bases left unmatched: 10. Germline V gene data show CDR1 as MNHEY and CDR2 as SVGEGT. Here the CDR3 reads CASSYSQTGTRAEAFF. The CDR3 DNA follows: TGTGCCAGCAGTTACTCCCAGACAGGGACGAGAGCTGAAGCTTTCTTT.

The rearrangement uses TRBV30 and TRBJ1-6; maybe TRBD1 (6 bases). This CDR3 contains 14 residues. V lost 4 bases to trimming and J lost 9 bases, with 16 bases between them. In germline, CDR1 is GTSNPN, CDR2 SVGIG (reference sequence). The CDR3 DNA is TGTGCCTGGACCCAGGGGCAGGGGAGTTCACCCCTCCACTTT. This translates into CAWTQGQGSSPLHF.

Turning to this clonotype: Possible read error: a much larger clone is one base away. The V call is TRBV6-1, the J call TRBJ1-2; weak D call: TRBD1 (5 bases). CDR1 and CDR2 from the germline V gene are MNHNS and SASEGT. This CDR3 region has 13 residues. DNA for the CDR3: TGTGCCAGCAGAACCGGGGACTACTATGACTACACCTTC. It yields the protein CASRTGDYYDYTF.

At least ten counts were recorded for this clonotype. DNA of the CDR3: TGTGCCAGCAGTCCCCACACACCAACTAATGAAAAACTGTTTTTT. As protein: CASSPHTPTNEKLFF. The genes are TRBV12-3 or TRBV12-4 and TRBJ1-4; no clear D. The V gene lost 5 bases and the J gene lost 0 bases, with 10 bases spanning the gap. This CDR3 comprises 15 residues.

This chain connects TRBV5-1 to TRBJ2-7; the D gene is possibly TRBD2 (6 bases). CDR1 is SGHRS, CDR2 YFSETQ, per germline. V gave up 4 bases and J gave up 2 bases, with 10 bases separating them. The CDR3 totals 13 residues. CDR3 coding DNA: TGCGCCAGCAGCGGTAGCGGTACCTACGAGCAGTACTTC. Translated: CASSGSGTYEQYF. The whole variable domain, filled in from reference TRBV5-1 and TRBJ2-7, reads KAGVTQTPRYLIKTRGQQVTLSCSPISGHRSVSWYQQTPGQGLQFLFEYFSETQRNKGNFPGRFSGRQFSNSRSEMNVSTLELGDSALYLCASSGSGTYEQYFGPGTRLTVT.

Many counts were recorded for this clonotype. The rearrangement uses TRBV7-2 and TRBJ1-2; TRBD1 aligns across 7 bases. J lost 4 bases, V lost 0 bases, and 8 bases had no gene match. The CDR3 sequence is 16 residues long. Per germline, CDR1 SGHTA and CDR2 FQGNSA. The CDR3 DNA sequence: TGTGCCAGCAGCTTAGCTAGACAGGGAAGGCGCTATGGCTACACCTTC. Translation: CASSLARQGRRYGYTF.

Comment on this clonotype: A junction end diverges from the germline sequence, so it may reflect a read error. The chain uses TRBV4-1 and TRBJ1-2, with D unclear. This CDR3 is built from 14 residues. Germline V gene data show CDR1 as MGHRA and CDR2 as YSYEKL. CDR3 in amino acids: CASSQAGYNYGYTF. The CDR3 nucleotides are TGCGCCAGCAGTCAAGCAGGATATAACTATGGCTACACCTTC.

The rearrangement joins TRBV6-4 to TRBJ2-3; 7 nucleotides match TRBD1. V shed 7 bases, J shed 4 bases, and the junction held 11 bases outside the gene matches. The length of the CDR3 is 15 residues. Germline V lookup: CDR1 MRHNA, CDR2 SNTAGT. CDR3 nucleotide sequence: TGTGCCAGCACCAGGGGGATGAGTGGAGCAGATACGCAGTATTTT. Translating gives CASTRGMSGADTQYF.

This clonotype was observed a few times. The CDR3 protein is CAMDVSSTEAFF. CDR3 DNA: TGTGCCATGGATGTATCGAGTACTGAAGCTTTCTTT. The rearrangement links TRBV30 to TRBJ1-1; no reliable D call. Trimming pared 8 bases from V and 5 bases from J, leaving 15 bases between. Germline CDR1 reads GTSNPN; CDR2 reads SVGIG (reference sequence). CDR3 length: 12 residues.

This clonotype was recorded many times. The chain has TRBV5-1 and TRBJ1-1; possibly TRBD1 for D (5 bases). This CDR3 comprises 14 residues. Germline V gene sequence: CDR1 SGHRS, CDR2 YFSETQ. Trimming took 2 bases from V and 3 from J, leaving 11 bases between them. DNA of the CDR3: TGCGCCAGCAGCTTCAGGGTAGAGGACACTGAAGCTTTCTTT. Protein sequence: CASSFRVEDTEAFF.

This clonotype was observed a few times. The chain carries TRBV12-5 and TRBJ2-1; 7 bases line up with TRBD1. Per germline, CDR1 LGHNT and CDR2 FRNRAP. This CDR3 has 18 amino acids. V lost 3 bases to trimming and J lost 7 bases; unmatched junction nucleotides: 18. CDR3 nucleotides: TGTGCTAGTGGTTTCGACAGGGATACTACTATGGGAGCAAATGAGCAGTTCTTC. Translated, it gives CASGFDRDTTMGANEQFF.

This clonotype was seen a few times. The chain carries TRBV12-3 or TRBV12-4 and TRBJ2-2; 7 bases are a match to TRBD1. The CDR3 is 14 amino acids. V dropped 3 bases and J dropped 4; count of bases not matched to a gene: 2. Written as DNA, the CDR3 is TGTGCCAGCAGTTTTCAGGGGGTCACCGGGGAGCTGTTTTTT. Its protein product is CASSFQGVTGELFF.

At least ten counts were recorded for this clonotype. The rearrangement links TRBV12-3 or TRBV12-4 to TRBJ1-4, with TRBD1 identical over 7 bases. This CDR3 has 13 residues. Trimming cost V 6 bases and J 11 bases; bases outside gene matches: 9. The CDR3 coding sequence is TGTGCCAGCAGCCGGGACAGTAGTCGGAAACTGTTTTTT. This encodes CASSRDSSRKLFF.

This clonotype has at least ten counts. The genes are TRBV12-3 or TRBV12-4 and TRBJ1-1; a weak D match, TRBD1 (5 bases). V lost 2 bases, J lost 4 bases, and 14 bases lay in between. CDR3 length: 15 residues. As DNA, the CDR3 is TGTGCCAGCAGTTTATTGGGCGGCCAGGGCACTGAAGCTTTCTTT. Translated, it gives CASSLLGGQGTEAFF.

This clonotype was recorded at least ten times. The junction shows a germline mismatch at one end, possibly a read error. V and J are TRBV6-1 and TRBJ1-1; D might be TRBD1 (6 bases). The germline CDR1 and CDR2 sequences are MNHNS and SASEGT. This CDR3 has 14 amino acids. The CDR3 loop is CASNEQGGGPEAFF. The CDR3 coding sequence is TGTGCCAGCAATGAACAGGGAGGAGGGCCTGAAGCTTTCTTT.

The chain recombines TRBV19 with TRBJ1-3; no definite D call. The germline V gene encodes CDR1 LNHDA and CDR2 SQIVND (reference sequence). V was clipped by 4 bases and J by 2 bases, with 6 bases between them. The CDR3 sequence is 13 residues long. The CDR3 DNA reads as TGTGCCAGTAGTAGAGACACTGGAAACACCATATATTTT. This codes for CASSRDTGNTIYF.

The rearrangement uses TRBV11-2 and TRBJ1-3; D remains unclear. Germline V CDR1 and CDR2: SGHAT, FQNNGV. With 0 bases removed from V and 1 base from J, the gap between germline ends came to 4 bases. The CDR3 contains 14 residues. CDR3 in DNA: TGTGCCAGCAGCTTAGACAGATCTGGAAACACCATATATTTT. It translates to CASSLDRSGNTIYF.

This clonotype showed up many times. CDR3 protein: CASSGTGENEKLFF. The CDR3 region has the DNA TGCGCCAGCAGCGGGACAGGGGAGAATGAAAAACTGTTTTTT. This chain uses TRBV5-1 with TRBJ1-4; 10 positions agree with TRBD1. Germline V gene data show CDR1 as SGHRS and CDR2 as YFSETQ. The CDR3 totals 14 residues. V was clipped by 4 bases and J by 5 bases; unmatched bases: 2.

This clonotype has ten or more counts. The gene calls are TRBV12-3 or TRBV12-4 and TRBJ1-1; D gene ambiguous. The CDR3 contains 12 residues. V shed 8 bases and J shed 3 bases, with 10 bases lying between them. CDR3 DNA sequence: TGTGCCAGCTCATCTGCTTACACTGAAGCTTTCTTT. This sequence encodes CASSSAYTEAFF.

This clonotype was recorded many times. CDR3 loop: CATSSPSGGIQYF. In DNA form, the CDR3 reads TGTGCCACCAGCAGCCCTAGCGGGGGGATTCAGTACTTC. The chain carries TRBV15 and TRBJ2-4; 11 bases match TRBD2. The germline V gene has CDR1 LNHNV and CDR2 YYDKDF (reference sequence). This CDR3 is built from 13 residues. V lost 3 bases and J lost 10; bases outside the gene matches: 2.

This chain links TRBV29-1 with TRBJ1-1; D uncertain. V dropped 4 bases and J dropped 8 bases, with 5 bases sitting between them. Germline V gives CDR1 SQVTM, CDR2 ANQGSEA. The CDR3 contains 9 residues. The CDR3 loop is CSVGPEAFF. The DNA for the CDR3 is TGCAGCGTTGGCCCAGAAGCTTTCTTT.

This clonotype was observed many times. The chain uses TRBV12-3 or TRBV12-4 and TRBJ1-2; 7 bases map to TRBD1. CDR3 length: 15 amino acids. With 7 bases clipped from V and 2 bases from J, the junction kept 10 bases outside the gene matches. The CDR3 sequence is CASTRVTGRNYGYTF. In DNA form, the CDR3 reads TGTGCCAGCACCCGGGTGACAGGGAGGAACTATGGCTACACCTTC.